This T cell receptor (beta chain) comes out of a study of early T cells in non-severe SARS-CoV-2 infection. Using its own MiXCR run on the 5' RACE reads, TCRdb lists one record per CDR3 protein. The sample lists 40,000 to 55,000 distinct CDR3 sequences, approximately 7.5% occurring once. Trimming took off 3 bases at V and 3 bases at J, with 6 bases between the two ends. The CDR3 runs to 13 residues. Germline values: CDR1 SSHAT, CDR2 FNYEAQ (reference sequence). The receptor was derived from an adult who was a healthcare worker with PCR-confirmed SARS-CoV-2 infection or an uninfected control (not recorded which). The V call is TRBV7-7, the J call TRBJ2-1; TRBD1 is a possible D gene (5 bases). Source material: whole blood. DNA for the CDR3: TGTGCCAGCAGCTTGGACAACTACAATGAGCAGTTCTTC. As protein: CASSLDNYNEQFF.